Detailed here is one T cell receptor (beta chain). Authors' processing steps: Nucleated cell counts were estimated from reference gene primer amplification. Produced via immunoSEQ multiplex PCR; TCRdb's table is partial and in-frame only. That table supplies the V and J calls and clone size; D and trimming were determined from the DNA. The sample lists about 300,000 clones, around 86% occurring once. This entry comes from a study of blood T cell repertoires in COVID-19. Trimming cost V 4 bases and J 0 bases, with 13 bases left between them. Germline CDR1 is MGHRA and CDR2 is YSYEKL. There are 17 residues in the CDR3.

Sequenced sample: peripheral blood. This TCR was recovered from a middle-aged woman who had recovered from COVID-19. The V call is TRBV4-1, the J call TRBJ2-6; D is possibly TRBD2 (6 bases). The CDR3 DNA follows: TGCGCCAGCAGCCCCGGGACGGACTACTCTGGGGCCAACGTCCTGACTTTC. Protein product: CASSPGTDYSGANVLTF.